The 23 T cell receptor beta chains below come from one sample, sequenced in a study of shared clonotypes between healthy human individuals. Data came from immunoSEQ multiplex PCR; TCRdb stores just in-frame clones and leaves some out. The sample yields approximately 110,000 clones, less than 75% seen once. Sequencing was carried out using memory CD8+ T cells sorted from blood. Documented subset: CD45RO+ cells pooled with CCR7-negative TemRA cells. Source of these receptors: a woman aged 25-40 years in good health.

This clone showed up just a few times. The V and J genes are TRBV27 and TRBJ2-3; 9 nucleotides line up with TRBD2. The germline V gene encodes CDR1 MNHEY and CDR2 SMNVEV (reference sequence). Germline trimming cut 3 bases from V and 4 bases from J; bases unmatched to any gene: 5. This CDR3 is built from 15 residues. CDR3 coding DNA: TGTGCCAGCAGTTTTGCGGGACTAGCTGCAGATACGCAGTATTTT. Translated: CASSFAGLAADTQYF.

This sequence joins TRBV14 and TRBJ2-1, with 14 bases matching TRBD2. The length of the CDR3 is 17 residues. The germline gives CDR1 SGHDN, CDR2 FVKESK. After removal of 4 bases from V and 0 bases from J, the junction contained 2 bases not matched to a gene. This chain's CDR3 is CASSLGTSGSSYNEQFF. The CDR3 DNA sequence: TGTGCCAGCAGCCTTGGGACTAGCGGGAGCTCCTACAATGAGCAGTTCTTC.

The rearrangement links TRBV7-2 to TRBJ2-5; D is ambiguous. The CDR3 is made up of 11 amino acids. Germline CDR1 and CDR2: SGHTA and FQGNSA. The V gene lost 1 base and the J gene lost 7 bases, with 4 bases spanning the gap. CDR3 region: CASSLGTTQYF. CDR3 DNA: TGTGCCAGCAGCTTAGGTACGACCCAGTACTTC.

The rearrangement joins TRBV4-1 to TRBJ2-7; 12 bases match TRBD2. CDR1 MGHRA and CDR2 YSYEKL come from the germline V gene. Unmatched junction bases numbered 6, after V lost 1 base and J lost 8 bases. The CDR3 consists of 15 residues. The CDR3 region is CASSQGLAGVGKQYF. In DNA form, the CDR3 reads TGCGCCAGCAGCCAAGGACTAGCGGGAGTTGGCAAGCAGTACTTC.

The gene calls are TRBV29-1 and TRBJ2-3; 8 bases match TRBD2. The junction had 12 bases not matched to a gene; V was cut back by 6 bases and J by 4 bases. Germline lookup yields CDR1 SQVTM and CDR2 ANQGSEA. The CDR3 is made up of 15 amino acids. The CDR3: CSVGTSGPGADTQYF. CDR3 nucleotide sequence: TGCAGCGTAGGCACTAGCGGACCTGGGGCAGATACGCAGTATTTT.

The rearrangement uses TRBV27 and TRBJ2-1; D remains unclear. V dropped 3 bases and J dropped 1 base, with 7 bases sitting between them. The germline gives CDR1 MNHEY, CDR2 SMNVEV (reference sequence). This CDR3 comprises 14 residues. CDR3 nucleotide sequence: TGTGCCAGCAGTTTTTATCCGTCCTACAATGAGCAGTTCTTC. As protein: CASSFYPSYNEQFF.

This rearrangement joins TRBV27 to TRBJ2-1; 9 bases line up with TRBD1. Looked up from germline, CDR1 is MNHEY and CDR2 is SMNVEV (reference sequence). The CDR3 totals 15 residues. Trimming cost V 2 bases and J 8 bases; bases outside gene matches: 7. In DNA, the CDR3 is TGTGCCAGCAGTTTACGGGACAGGGAATTCGATGAGCAGTTCTTC. Residues: CASSLRDREFDEQFF.

The chain carries TRBV27 and TRBJ2-7; D unclear. V lost 2 bases to trimming and J lost 0 bases, with 14 bases between them. CDR3 size: 16 residues. The V gene's germline CDR1 is MNHEY and CDR2 SMNVEV (reference sequence). This chain's CDR3 is CASSLKHPYFSYEQYF. CDR3 nucleotide sequence: TGTGCCAGCAGTTTAAAGCACCCCTACTTCTCCTACGAGCAGTACTTC.

The chain combines TRBV13 with TRBJ2-7, with a weak D call TRBD1 (6 bases). Per the germline V gene, CDR1 is PRHDT and CDR2 is FYEKMQ (reference sequence). V lost 5 bases, J lost 6 bases, and 11 bases lay in between. The CDR3 is 12 amino acids. CDR3 nucleotides: TGTGCCAGCAGCCCAATAGGGGGCGAGCAGTACTTC. Translated, it gives CASSPIGGEQYF.

Concerning this clone: One junction end disagrees with the germline gene, perhaps due to a read error. J is TRBJ1-2 and V is TRBV6-7; weak D call: TRBD1 (6 bases). TRBV6-7 is filed as an ORF, its function uncertain. CDR3 length: 11 amino acids. CDR3 protein: CASSYWGHPPF. DNA of the CDR3: TGTGCCAGCAGTTACTGGGGACATCCTCCCTTC.

V gene TRBV7-9 combines with J gene TRBJ2-5, with D possibly matching TRBD1 (6 bases). There are 15 residues in the CDR3. Germline V lookup: CDR1 SEHNR, CDR2 FQNEAQ (reference sequence). V shed 5 bases and J shed 2 bases, with 15 bases lying between them. CDR3 protein: CASSPGAIEQETQYF. The DNA of the CDR3 is TGTGCCAGCAGCCCAGGGGCAATAGAACAAGAGACCCAGTACTTC.

This chain connects TRBV4-2 to TRBJ2-7; TRBD2 matches 10 bases. Trimming removed 5 bases from V and 5 bases from J; junction bases left unmatched: 9. CDR1 and CDR2 from the germline V gene are LGHNA and YNFKEQ. There are 15 residues in the CDR3. DNA of the CDR3: TGTGCCAGCAGCAGACCGACTAGCGGGTTCAACGAGCAGTACTTC. Translating gives CASSRPTSGFNEQYF.

The chain uses TRBV19 and TRBJ2-6; D gene ambiguous. The CDR3 runs 16 residues. V was trimmed by 3 bases and J by 1 base, leaving 10 bases between them. Germline CDR1 is LNHDA and CDR2 is SQIVND (reference sequence). This CDR3 reads CASSIEEGSGANVLTF. The CDR3 nucleotides read TGTGCCAGTAGTATCGAAGAAGGTTCTGGGGCCAACGTCCTGACTTTC.

The chain links TRBV30 to TRBJ1-6, with 10 bases matching TRBD1. CDR3 length equals 14 residues. Trimming at V came to 2 bases and at J to 10 bases, leaving 5 bases not matched to a gene. CDR1 and CDR2 (germline): GTSNPN, SVGIG (reference sequence). The CDR3 nucleotides read TGTGCCTGGAGTCCGGGACAGGGGATCTCACCCCTCCACTTT. Protein: CAWSPGQGISPLHF.

This chain joins TRBV19 and TRBJ1-6, with D possibly TRBD1 on 5 matching bases. This CDR3 comprises 15 residues. Trimming removed 7 bases at V and 5 bases at J, with 15 bases between. Germline loops: CDR1 LNHDA, CDR2 SQIVND (reference sequence). In nucleotides, the CDR3 is TGTGCCAGTACCTCCTTAACGGGGGATAATTCACCCCTCCACTTT. It is translated as CASTSLTGDNSPLHF.

CDR3 sequence reads: CASNPHRDGIDTQYF. Written as DNA, the CDR3 is TGTGCCAGTAACCCACACAGGGACGGGATAGATACGCAGTATTTT. The rearrangement joins TRBV19 to TRBJ2-3, with a weak D call TRBD1 (6 bases). The germline V gene has CDR1 LNHDA and CDR2 SQIVND (reference sequence). Trimming took 7 bases from V and 5 from J, leaving 19 bases between them. The CDR3 contains 15 residues.

V usage is TRBV7-3 and J usage is TRBJ2-3; D possibly corresponds to TRBD2 (5 bases). Germline CDR1 SGHTA, CDR2 FQGTGA. The CDR3 has 14 amino acids. Trimming left V 2 bases short and J 6 bases short, with 12 bases between. CDR3: CASSLLGSVDTQYF. CDR3 coding DNA: TGTGCCAGCAGCTTACTGGGTAGCGTGGATACGCAGTATTTT. Complete variable domain (other parts from reference TRBV7-3 and TRBJ2-3): GAGVSQTPSNKVTEKGKYVELRCDPISGHTALYWYRQSLGQGPEFLIYFQGTGAADDSGLPNDRFFAVRPEGSVSTLKIQRTERGDSAVYLCASSLLGSVDTQYFGPGTRLTVL.

The CDR3 coding sequence is TGTGCCAGCAGGGGCAGCGGGAGCTCCTACGAGCAGTACTTC. This encodes CASRGSGSSYEQYF. This rearrangement joins TRBV7-8 to TRBJ2-7; TRBD2 matches 8 bases. From germline, CDR1 is SGHVS and CDR2 FQNEAQ. The J segment lost 0 bases and the V segment lost 6 bases, leaving 4 bases of the junction unmatched. The CDR3 is 14 amino acids.

The rearrangement joins TRBV2 to TRBJ2-1; D is possibly TRBD2 (6 bases). Between the trimmed V and J ends, which lost 5 bases and 6 bases, there was a span of 14 bases. The CDR3 contains 14 residues. The V gene's germline CDR1 is SNHLY and CDR2 FYNNEI. The CDR3 DNA follows: TGTGCCAGCAGTCCATTAGCGGCCATCAATGAGCAGTTCTTC. Encoded protein: CASSPLAAINEQFF. The full variable domain, its missing parts supplied by reference TRBV2 and TRBJ2-1, is EPEVTQTPSHQVTQMGQEVILRCVPISNHLYFYWYRQILGQKVEFLVSFYNNEISEKSEIFDDQFSVERPDGSNFTLKIRSTKLEDSAMYFCASSPLAAINEQFFGPGTRLTVL.

A remark on this clone: Since a far larger clone is one base different, this is likely a read error. Other DNA variants within this sample encode the same CDR3. The chain recombines TRBV13 with TRBJ2-7; 7 bases are shared with TRBD1. Trimming cost V 5 bases and J 3 bases; bases outside gene matches: 7. Germline loops: CDR1 PRHDT, CDR2 FYEKMQ (reference sequence). This CDR3 region has 14 residues. The DNA for the CDR3 is TGTGCCAGCAGCCTATCGGGACAGTTCTACGAGCAGTACTTC. This codes for CASSLSGQFYEQYF. Combining the CDR3 with reference TRBV13 and TRBJ2-7 gives the whole variable domain AAGVIQSPRHLIKEKRETATLKCYPIPRHDTVYWYQQGPGQDPQFLISFYEKMQSDKGSIPDRFSAQQFSDYHSELNMSSLELGDSALYFCASSLSGQFYEQYFGPGTRLTVT.

The chain combines TRBV28 with TRBJ1-5; 9 bases agree with TRBD1. Germline CDR1 reads MDHEN; CDR2 reads SYDVKM. The CDR3 loop spans 13 amino acids. Trimming cost V 6 bases and J 5 bases; bases outside gene matches: 2. DNA of the CDR3: TGTGCCAGCAGAGACAGGGGGGATCAGCCCCAGCATTTT. This sequence encodes CASRDRGDQPQHF. Complete variable domain (other parts from reference TRBV28 and TRBJ1-5): DVKVTQSSRYLVKRTGEKVFLECVQDMDHENMFWYRQDPGLGLRLIYFSYDVKMKEKGDIPEGYSVSREKKERFSLILESASTNQTSMYLCASRDRGDQPQHFGDGTRLSIL.

This clone was observed a few times. The chain has TRBV25-1 and TRBJ1-6; D call uncertain. Trimming cost V 3 bases and J 9 bases, with 6 bases left between them. Per germline, CDR1 MGHDK and CDR2 SYGVNS. The CDR3 has 12 amino acids. CDR3 sequence: CASSESSSPLHF. The CDR3 coding sequence is TGTGCCAGCAGTGAGTCGAGTTCACCCCTCCACTTT.

The chain uses TRBV28 and TRBJ2-7; 7 bases map to TRBD1. The CDR3 has 15 residues. J was trimmed by 3 bases and V by 3 bases; bases with no gene match: 8. Germline V gives CDR1 MDHEN, CDR2 SYDVKM. DNA of the CDR3: TGTGCCAGCAGTTTCCGGGACAGCAACCTCTACGAGCAGTACTTC. Translation gives CASSFRDSNLYEQYF.